Detailed here is one TCR beta chain. The data belong to a study of blood T cell repertoires in COVID-19. Authors' data handling: Amplification with reference gene primers provided the estimates of nucleated cell counts. Sequencing used immunoSEQ multiplex PCR; TCRdb keeps in-frame clones, though not all of them. V and J calls plus clone size are reproduced from that table; the DNA served to infer D and trimming. The table includes 40,000 to 65,000 clones, around 78% detected once. The source is a human donor with active or convalescent COVID-19. The donor label of this sample is uncertain. The sample consisted of peripheral blood.

The CDR3: CASSPQVGGANVLTF. As DNA, the CDR3 is TGTGCCAGCAGCCCGCAGGTTGGAGGGGCCAACGTCCTGACTTTC. J is TRBJ2-6 and V is TRBV5-4; no clear D. Germline CDR1 is SGHNT and CDR2 is YYREEE (reference sequence). V dropped 4 bases and J dropped 4 bases, with 12 bases sitting between them. The CDR3 sequence is 15 residues long.